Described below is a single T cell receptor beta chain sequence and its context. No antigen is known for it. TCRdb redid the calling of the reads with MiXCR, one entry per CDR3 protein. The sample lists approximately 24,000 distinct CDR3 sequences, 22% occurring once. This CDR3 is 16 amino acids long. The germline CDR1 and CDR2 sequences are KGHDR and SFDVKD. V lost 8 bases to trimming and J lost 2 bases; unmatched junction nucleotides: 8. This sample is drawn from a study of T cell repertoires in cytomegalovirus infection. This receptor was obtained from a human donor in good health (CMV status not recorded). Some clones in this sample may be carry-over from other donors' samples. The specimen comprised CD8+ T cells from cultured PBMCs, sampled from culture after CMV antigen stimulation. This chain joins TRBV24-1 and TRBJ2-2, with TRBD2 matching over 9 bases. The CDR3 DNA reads TGTGCCACCACGAGGCGGGGGGGTTCAAACACCGGGGAGCTGTTTTTT. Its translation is CATTRRGGSNTGELFF.